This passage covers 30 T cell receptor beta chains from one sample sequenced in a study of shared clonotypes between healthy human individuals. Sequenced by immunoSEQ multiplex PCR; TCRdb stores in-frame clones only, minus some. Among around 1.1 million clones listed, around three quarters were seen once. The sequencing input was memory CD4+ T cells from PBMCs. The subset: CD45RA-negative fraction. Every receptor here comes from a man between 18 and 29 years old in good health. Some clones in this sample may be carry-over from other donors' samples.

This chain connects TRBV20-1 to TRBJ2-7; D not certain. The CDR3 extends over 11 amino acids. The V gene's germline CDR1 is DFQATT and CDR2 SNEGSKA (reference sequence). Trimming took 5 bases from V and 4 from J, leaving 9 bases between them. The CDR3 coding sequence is TGCAGTGCTCCCGAGTTGTACGAGCAGTACTTC. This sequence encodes CSAPELYEQYF.

The CDR3 sequence: CAISESPRVGGETQYF. The CDR3 DNA sequence: TGTGCCATCAGTGAGTCTCCCCGAGTGGGGGGAGAGACCCAGTACTTC. V usage is TRBV10-3 and J usage is TRBJ2-5; TRBD2 is a possible D gene (6 bases). V lost 0 bases to trimming and J lost 4 bases, with 15 bases between them. Germline lookup yields CDR1 ENHRY and CDR2 SYGVKD. The CDR3 runs 16 residues.

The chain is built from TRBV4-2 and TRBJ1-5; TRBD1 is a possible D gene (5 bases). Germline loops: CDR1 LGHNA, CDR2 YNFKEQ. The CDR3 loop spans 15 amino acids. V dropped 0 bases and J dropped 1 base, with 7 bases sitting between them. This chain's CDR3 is CASSQDWGSNQPQHF. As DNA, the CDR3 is TGTGCCAGCAGCCAAGATTGGGGGAGCAATCAGCCCCAGCATTTT.

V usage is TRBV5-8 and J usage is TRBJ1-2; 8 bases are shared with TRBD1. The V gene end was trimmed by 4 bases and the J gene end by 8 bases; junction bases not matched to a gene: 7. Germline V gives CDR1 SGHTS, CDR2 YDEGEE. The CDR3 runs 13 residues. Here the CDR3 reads CASSLRGLGGYTF. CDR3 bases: TGTGCCAGCAGCCTCAGGGGGCTGGGGGGCTACACCTTC.

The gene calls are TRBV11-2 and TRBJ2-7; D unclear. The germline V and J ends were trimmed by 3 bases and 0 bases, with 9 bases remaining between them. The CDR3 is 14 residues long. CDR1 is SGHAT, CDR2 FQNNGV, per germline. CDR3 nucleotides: TGTGCCAGCAGCTTCTCCCACGGCTCCTACGAGCAGTACTTC. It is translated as CASSFSHGSYEQYF.

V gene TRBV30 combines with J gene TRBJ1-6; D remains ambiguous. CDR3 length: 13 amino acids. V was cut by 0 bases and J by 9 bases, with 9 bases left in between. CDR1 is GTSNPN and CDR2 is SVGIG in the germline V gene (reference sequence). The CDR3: CAWSVPAVSPLHF. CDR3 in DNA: TGTGCCTGGAGTGTACCAGCCGTTTCACCCCTCCACTTT.

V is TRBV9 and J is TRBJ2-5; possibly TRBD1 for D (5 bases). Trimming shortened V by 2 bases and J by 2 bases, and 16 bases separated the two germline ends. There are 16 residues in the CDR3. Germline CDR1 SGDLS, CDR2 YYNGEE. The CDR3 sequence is CASSVADTGIQETQYF. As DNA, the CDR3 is TGTGCCAGCAGCGTCGCCGACACAGGAATTCAAGAGACCCAGTACTTC.

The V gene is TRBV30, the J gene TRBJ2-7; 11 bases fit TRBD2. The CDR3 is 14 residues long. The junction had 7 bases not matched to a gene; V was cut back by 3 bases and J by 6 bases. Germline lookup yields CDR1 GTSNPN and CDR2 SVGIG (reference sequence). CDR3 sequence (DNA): TGTGCCTGGAGGATAGCGGGAGGGCCAATCGAGCAGTACTTC. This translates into CAWRIAGGPIEQYF.

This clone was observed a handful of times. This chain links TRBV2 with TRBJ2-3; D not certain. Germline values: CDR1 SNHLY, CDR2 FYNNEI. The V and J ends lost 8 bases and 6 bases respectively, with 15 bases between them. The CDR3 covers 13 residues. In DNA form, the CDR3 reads TGTGCCAGCCAAAACTATAACGGGGATACGCAGTATTTT. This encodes CASQNYNGDTQYF.

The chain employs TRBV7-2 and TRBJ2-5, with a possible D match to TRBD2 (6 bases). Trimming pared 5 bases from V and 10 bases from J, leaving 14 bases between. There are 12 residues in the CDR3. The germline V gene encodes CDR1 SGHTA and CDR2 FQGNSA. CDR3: CASSRRGLSQYF. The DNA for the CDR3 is TGTGCCAGCAGCCGCCGGGGGTTGAGCCAGTACTTC.

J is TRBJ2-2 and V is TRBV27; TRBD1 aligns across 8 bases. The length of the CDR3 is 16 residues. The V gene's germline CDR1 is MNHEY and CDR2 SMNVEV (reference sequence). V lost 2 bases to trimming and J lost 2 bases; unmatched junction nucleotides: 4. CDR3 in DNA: TGTGCCAGCAGTTTACCCCAGGGGGCAAACACCGGGGAGCTGTTTTTT. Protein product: CASSLPQGANTGELFF.

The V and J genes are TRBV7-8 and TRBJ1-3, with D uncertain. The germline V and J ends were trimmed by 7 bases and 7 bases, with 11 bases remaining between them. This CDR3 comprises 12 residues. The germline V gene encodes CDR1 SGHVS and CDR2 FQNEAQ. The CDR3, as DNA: TGTGCCAGCACCCAAAACCGGAACACCATATATTTT. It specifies CASTQNRNTIYF.

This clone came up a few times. CDR3 in DNA: TGCAGTGCGGCATCAGACGGTGGCTACACCTTC. Encoded protein: CSAASDGGYTF. The J gene is TRBJ1-2, the V gene TRBV20-1; D gene unclear. The germline CDR1 and CDR2 sequences are DFQATT and SNEGSKA (reference sequence). Trimming removed 6 bases at V and 7 bases at J, with 12 bases between. CDR3 length: 11 amino acids.

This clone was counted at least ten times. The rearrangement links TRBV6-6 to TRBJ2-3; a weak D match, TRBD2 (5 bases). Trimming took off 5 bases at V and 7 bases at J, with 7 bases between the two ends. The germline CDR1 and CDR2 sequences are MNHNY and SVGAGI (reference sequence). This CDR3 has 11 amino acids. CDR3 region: CASSGGYTQYF. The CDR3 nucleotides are TGTGCCAGCAGTGGCGGGTATACGCAGTATTTT.

The DNA for the CDR3 is TGTGCCATCAGTGAGGGGGGAAATGAAAAACTGTTTTTT. It is translated as CAISEGGNEKLFF. V usage is TRBV10-3 and J usage is TRBJ1-4; perhaps TRBD1 as D (5 bases). The CDR3 is 13 residues long. The ends were cut back, 2 bases at V and 5 bases at J, with 6 bases in the middle. Per germline, CDR1 ENHRY and CDR2 SYGVKD.

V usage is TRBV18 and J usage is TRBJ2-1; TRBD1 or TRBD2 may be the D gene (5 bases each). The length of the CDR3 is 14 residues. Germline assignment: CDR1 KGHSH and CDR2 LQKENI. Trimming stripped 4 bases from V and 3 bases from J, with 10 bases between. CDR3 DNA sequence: TGTGCCAGCTCACAACGGGACCTCTACAATGAGCAGTTCTTC. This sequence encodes CASSQRDLYNEQFF.

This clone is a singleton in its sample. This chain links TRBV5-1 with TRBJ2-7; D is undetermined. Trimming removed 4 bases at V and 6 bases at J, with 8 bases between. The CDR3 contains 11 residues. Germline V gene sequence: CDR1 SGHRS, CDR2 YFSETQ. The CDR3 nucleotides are TGCGCCAGCAGCGTAGACACCGAGCAGTACTTC. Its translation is CASSVDTEQYF.

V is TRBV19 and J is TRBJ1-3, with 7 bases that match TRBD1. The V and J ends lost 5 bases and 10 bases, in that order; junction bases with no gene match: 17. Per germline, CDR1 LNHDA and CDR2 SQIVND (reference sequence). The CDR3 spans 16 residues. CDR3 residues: CASSSSGGQQPKTIYF. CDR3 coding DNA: TGTGCCAGTAGTTCCTCTGGGGGACAGCAGCCGAAGACCATATATTTT.

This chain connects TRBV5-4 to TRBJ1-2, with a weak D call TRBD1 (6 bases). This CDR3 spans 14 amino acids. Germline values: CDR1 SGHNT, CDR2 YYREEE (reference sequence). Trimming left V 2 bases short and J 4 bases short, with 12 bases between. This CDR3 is CASSFGGASYGYTF. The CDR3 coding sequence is TGTGCCAGCAGCTTCGGGGGGGCGAGCTATGGCTACACCTTC.

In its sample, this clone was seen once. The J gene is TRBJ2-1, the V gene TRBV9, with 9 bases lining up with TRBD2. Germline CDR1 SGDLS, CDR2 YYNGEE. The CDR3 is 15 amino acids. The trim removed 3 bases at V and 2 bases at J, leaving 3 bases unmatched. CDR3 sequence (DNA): TGTGCCAGCAGCGCCTCTAGCGGGGCCTACAATGAGCAGTTCTTC. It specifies CASSASSGAYNEQFF.

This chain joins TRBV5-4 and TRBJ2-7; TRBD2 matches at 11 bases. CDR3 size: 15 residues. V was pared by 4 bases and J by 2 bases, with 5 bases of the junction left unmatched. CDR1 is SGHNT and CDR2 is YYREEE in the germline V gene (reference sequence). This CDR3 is CASSGGTSGPYEQYF. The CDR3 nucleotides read TGTGCCAGCAGCGGAGGGACTAGCGGTCCCTACGAGCAGTACTTC.

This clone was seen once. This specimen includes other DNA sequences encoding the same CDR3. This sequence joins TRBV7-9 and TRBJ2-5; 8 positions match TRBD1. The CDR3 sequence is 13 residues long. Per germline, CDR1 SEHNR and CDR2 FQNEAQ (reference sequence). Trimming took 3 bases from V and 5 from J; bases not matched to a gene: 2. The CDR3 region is CASSLTGVETQYF. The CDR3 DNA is TGTGCCAGCAGCTTGACAGGGGTGGAGACCCAGTACTTC.

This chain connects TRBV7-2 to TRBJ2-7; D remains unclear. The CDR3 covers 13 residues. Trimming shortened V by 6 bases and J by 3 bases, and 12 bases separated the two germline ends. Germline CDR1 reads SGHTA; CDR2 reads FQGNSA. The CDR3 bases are TGTGCCAGCAGTTCGACTGGATACTACGAGCAGTACTTC. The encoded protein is CASSSTGYYEQYF.

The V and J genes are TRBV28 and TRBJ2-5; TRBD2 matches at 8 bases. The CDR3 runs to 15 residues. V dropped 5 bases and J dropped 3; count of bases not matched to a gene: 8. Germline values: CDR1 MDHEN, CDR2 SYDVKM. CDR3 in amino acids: CASSTVRRGEETQYF. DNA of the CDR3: TGTGCCAGCAGTACCGTCAGGCGGGGGGAAGAGACCCAGTACTTC. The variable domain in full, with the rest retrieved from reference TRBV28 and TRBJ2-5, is DVKVTQSSRYLVKRTGEKVFLECVQDMDHENMFWYRQDPGLGLRLIYFSYDVKMKEKGDIPEGYSVSREKKERFSLILESASTNQTSMYLCASSTVRRGEETQYFGPGTRLLVL.

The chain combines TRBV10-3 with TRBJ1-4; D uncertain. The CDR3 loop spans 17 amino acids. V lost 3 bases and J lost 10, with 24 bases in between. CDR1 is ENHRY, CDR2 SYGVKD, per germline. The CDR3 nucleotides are TGTGCCATCAGTGAAGCGGTCCGGGCGGGGTATTCGGGAAAACTGTTTTTT. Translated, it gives CAISEAVRAGYSGKLFF.

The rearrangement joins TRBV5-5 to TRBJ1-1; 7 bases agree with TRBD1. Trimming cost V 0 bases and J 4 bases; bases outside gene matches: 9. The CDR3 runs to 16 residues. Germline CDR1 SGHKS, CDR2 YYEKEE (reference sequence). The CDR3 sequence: CASSLGLRGEVTEAFF. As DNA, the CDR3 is TGTGCCAGCAGCTTGGGGCTCAGGGGGGAGGTCACTGAAGCTTTCTTT.

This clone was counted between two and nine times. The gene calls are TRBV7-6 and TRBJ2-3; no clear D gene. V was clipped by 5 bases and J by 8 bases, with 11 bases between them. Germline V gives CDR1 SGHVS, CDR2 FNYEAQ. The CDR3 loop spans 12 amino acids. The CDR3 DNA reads TGTGCCAGCAGCCCCGCCAGGAGTACGCAGTATTTT. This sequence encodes CASSPARSTQYF.

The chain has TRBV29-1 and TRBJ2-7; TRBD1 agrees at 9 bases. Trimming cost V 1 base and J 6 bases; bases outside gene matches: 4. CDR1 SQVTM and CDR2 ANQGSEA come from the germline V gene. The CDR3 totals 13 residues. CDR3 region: CSVEGDRVPEQYF. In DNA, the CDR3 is TGCAGCGTTGAAGGGGACAGGGTTCCCGAGCAGTACTTC.

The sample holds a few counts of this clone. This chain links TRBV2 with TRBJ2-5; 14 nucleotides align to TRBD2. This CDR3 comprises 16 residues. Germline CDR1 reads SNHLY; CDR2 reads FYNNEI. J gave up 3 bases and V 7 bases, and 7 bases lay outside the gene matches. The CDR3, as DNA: TGTGCCAGCACCGGGACTAGCGGGAGTATGGAAGAGACCCAGTACTTC. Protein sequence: CASTGTSGSMEETQYF.

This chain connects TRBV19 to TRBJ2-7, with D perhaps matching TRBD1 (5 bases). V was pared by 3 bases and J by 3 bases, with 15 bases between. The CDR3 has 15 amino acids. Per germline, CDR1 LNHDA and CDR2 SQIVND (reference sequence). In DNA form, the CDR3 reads TGTGCCAGTAGTATCCCTTTGGGGCAGAGCTACGAGCAGTACTTC. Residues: CASSIPLGQSYEQYF.